Included here is one TCR beta chain sequence, with context. Its antigen is not identified. Focal radiation and CTLA-4 blockade (ipilimumab) were tested in chemo-refractory metastatic non-small-cell lung cancer patients. These data come from a study of radiotherapy plus CTLA-4 blockade in lung cancer. Profiling relied on immunoSEQ multiplex PCR, and the TCRdb table lists in-frame clones only, not all of them. The sample lists about 120,000 clones; just under 90% were seen once. Study findings and constraints: There was expansion of tumor-derived TCR clones in blood after radiotherapy plus ipilimumab. Early blood T cell clone changes and increased post-radiation serum interferon-beta were reportedly the strongest response predictors.

The clonotype comes from a human donor with non-small cell lung cancer that progressed on radiotherapy plus ipilimumab. The sample consisted of peripheral blood, taken from a patient treated with radiotherapy plus ipilimumab.

This chain's CDR3 is CATRDGTATYEQYF. The CDR3 DNA reads as TGTGCCACTAGGGACGGGACCGCGACGTACGAGCAGTACTTC. The chain joins TRBV19 to TRBJ2-7; the D call may be TRBD1 or TRBD2 (5 bases each). The germline CDR1 and CDR2 sequences are LNHDA and SQIVND (reference sequence). The CDR3 has 14 amino acids. V gave up 10 bases and J gave up 4 bases, with 20 bases separating them. The whole variable domain, remainder taken from reference TRBV19 and TRBJ2-7, is DGGITQSPKYLFRKEGQNVTLSCEQNLNHDAMYWYRQDPGQGLRLIYYSQIVNDFQKGDIAEGYSVSREKKESFPLTVTSAQKNPTAFYLCATRDGTATYEQYFGPGTRLTVT.